This entry concerns a single T cell receptor (beta chain). Its recognized antigen is unknown. Nothing much larger sits one base from this clone, and base qualities are not available. TCRbeta CDR3 regions were amplified from genomic DNA using the immunoSEQ Assay, a bias-controlled multiplex PCR. As for the original processing: The number of nucleated cells in each sample was estimated by amplification of reference gene primers within the assay. To quantify the absolute abundance of each unique TCRbeta CDR3 rearrangement, sequence reads were collapsed and filtered. Productive Simpson clonality was computed per sample as the square root of Simpson's diversity index over productive rearrangements. This is the immuneACCESS table as TCRdb keeps it, with only in-frame sequences that have V and J called. A part of the clones is gone; compared with another copy, unresolved V genes explain less than half, and the rest is unexplained. V and J calls and clone size are as listed in that table; D and trimming were resolved from the DNA. Here the sample has 210,000 or so clones; roughly 85% occur a single time. The ten largest clonotypes hold 4.5% to 6% of the sample.

The data belong to a study of blood T cell repertoires in COVID-19 (TCRdb year 2020). In terms of the full investigation: Collaborator samples came from the United States, Italy and Spain and covered acute and convalescent phases of COVID-19. Samples were obtained from the ongoing ImmuneRACE study (first 160 participants) and from about 1,300 subjects provided by 6 global collaborators. The material from the prospective study consisted of cDNA or gDNA derived from T cells, B-cell-depleted T cells, or PBMCs. The repertoires were released in a freely available public database meant as a resource for research on the immune response to SARS-CoV-2. Where HLA class I and class II types were available, the types were taken from metadata supplied by the sample provider, not from assay-based typing. A de-identified subject ID, COVID-19 status, age in years and sex were almost always included in the sample metadata. Deeply sampled blood TCRbeta repertoires from subjects exposed to, actively infected with, or recovered from COVID-19 were included in the dataset.

At one collaborating source in Seattle, patients were enrolled during active infection and were followed longitudinally through the course of disease. The collaborating institutions used their own protocols to collect whole blood in K2EDTA tubes. For TCRbeta analysis, collaborator samples were shipped as frozen whole blood, as isolated PBMCs, or as DNA extracted from either sample type. What the study reported, not specific to this receptor: The quantity of clinical and demographic metadata differed by source and by participant and was supplied without curation.

The clonotype comes from a man aged 45-65 years with COVID-19, enrolled during active disease. Sequenced material: peripheral blood.

The CDR3: CSASTGVSNQPQHF. At the DNA level, the sequence is TGCAGCGCGTCGACAGGGGTTAGCAATCAGCCCCAGCATTTT. The chain is assembled from TRBV29-1 and TRBJ1-5; TRBD1 fits 8 bases in the junction. CDR1 is given as SQVTM and CDR2 as ANQGSEA, both from the germline V gene. There are 14 amino acids in the CDR3, from cysteine to phenylalanine inclusive. Of the read, only the CDR3 DNA is kept; its 42 bases are in frame from base 1. Germline trimming: 7 bases from V, 0 bases from J; junction bases outside gene matches: 5.